Below are 30 T cell receptor beta chains sequenced from a single sample in a study of cytotoxic CD8 clonotypes in ibrutinib-treated CLL. The protocol was immunoSEQ multiplex PCR, while the TCRdb copy is restricted to in-frame clones and leaves out a portion. This sample carries hundreds of thousands of clones, about 64% of them seen once, and the ten largest clones take about 5.9%. The specimen was PBMCs, collected after 36 months of ibrutinib treatment. Receptor source: a human donor with chronic lymphocytic leukemia.

The chain combines TRBV11-2 with TRBJ2-1; TRBD1 is a possible D gene (5 bases). The germline CDR1 and CDR2 sequences are SGHAT and FQNNGV. V lost 0 bases and J 0 bases, leaving 15 bases between the germline ends. The CDR3 loop spans 18 amino acids. Here the CDR3 reads CASSLDLAGSSSYNEQFF. CDR3 in DNA: TGTGCCAGCAGCTTAGATTTAGCAGGGTCCAGCTCCTACAATGAGCAGTTCTTC.

This clone was seen a handful of times. The V gene is TRBV28, the J gene TRBJ2-3; 7 bases align to TRBD2. Germline V gene data show CDR1 as MDHEN and CDR2 as SYDVKM. The length of the CDR3 is 15 residues. V gave up 5 bases and J gave up 2 bases; unmatched junction bases: 7. Here the CDR3 DNA reads TGTGCCAGCAGTGAAGCGGGGATCGACACAGATACGCAGTATTTT. Protein: CASSEAGIDTDTQYF.

This chain uses TRBV7-9 with TRBJ2-2; D might be TRBD2 (6 bases). The CDR3 has 14 amino acids. The V end lost 5 bases, the J end lost 4 bases, and 11 bases lay between the germline ends. Germline V gives CDR1 SEHNR, CDR2 FQNEAQ (reference sequence). For the CDR3, the DNA is TGTGCCAGCAGCCGTCCGGAGGGCACCGGGGAGCTGTTTTTT. Translation: CASSRPEGTGELFF.

J is TRBJ2-7 and V is TRBV4-3, with 7 bases lining up with TRBD2. The J segment lost 1 base and the V segment lost 2 bases, leaving 5 bases of the junction unmatched. Germline V gene data show CDR1 as LGHNA and CDR2 as YSLEER. This CDR3 region has 15 residues. CDR3 sequence: CASSQLAETSYEQYF. In DNA, the CDR3 is TGCGCCAGCAGCCAACTAGCGGAGACTTCCTACGAGCAGTACTTC.

The sample holds a few counts of this clone. The V and J genes are TRBV28 and TRBJ2-4, with D possibly TRBD2 on 6 matching bases. Germline CDR1 MDHEN, CDR2 SYDVKM. This CDR3 contains 14 residues. Trimming cost V 7 bases and J 1 base, with 11 bases left between them. This chain's CDR3 is CASMFGGAKNIQYF. The CDR3 DNA is TGTGCCAGCATGTTCGGAGGGGCCAAAAACATTCAGTACTTC.

The V and J genes are TRBV9 and TRBJ2-5; TRBD2 aligns across 8 bases. Trimming at V came to 2 bases and at J to 8 bases, leaving 8 bases not matched to a gene. The CDR3 covers 14 residues. In germline, CDR1 is SGDLS, CDR2 YYNGEE. CDR3 DNA: TGTGCCAGCAGCGTCGGGGGGGCGTCGAACACCCAGTACTTC. This codes for CASSVGGASNTQYF.

This clone has a handful of counts. The rearrangement uses TRBV9 and TRBJ2-7; D unresolved. Germline assignment: CDR1 SGDLS and CDR2 YYNGEE. The CDR3 is 16 residues long. V lost 0 bases to trimming and J lost 7 bases, with 20 bases between them. In DNA form, the CDR3 reads TGTGCCAGCAGCGTAGCAGTCGGCAGCGATTCATGGGAGCAGTACTTC. This translates into CASSVAVGSDSWEQYF.

The sample holds one count of this clone. The V call is TRBV12-2, the J call TRBJ2-1. TRBV12-2 is annotated as a pseudogene. This CDR3 region has 16 residues. Here the CDR3 reads CASRLAQVSVYNEQFF. CDR3 DNA sequence: TGTGCAAGTCGCTTAGCGCAGGTAAGCGTCTACAATGAGCAGTTCTTC.

This clone was counted only a few times. This sequence joins TRBV5-6 and TRBJ2-6; 8 bases map to TRBD1. CDR1 SGHDT and CDR2 YYEEEE come from the germline V gene. J lost 2 bases, V lost 0 bases, and 1 base had no gene match. This CDR3 is 16 amino acids long. The CDR3 sequence: CASSLARGPGANVLTF. The CDR3 DNA reads TGTGCCAGCAGCTTGGCCAGGGGGCCTGGGGCCAACGTCCTGACTTTC. The entire variable domain, with the rest obtained from reference TRBV5-6 and TRBJ2-6, is as follows: DAGVTQSPTHLIKTRGQQVTLRCSPKSGHDTVSWYQQALGQGPQFIFQYYEEEERQRGNFPDRFSGHQFPNYSSELNVNALLLGDSALYLCASSLARGPGANVLTFGAGSRLTVL.

The chain couples TRBV13 to TRBJ2-7; TRBD1 or TRBD2 may be the D gene (5 bases each). V was shortened by 6 bases and J by 3 bases, with 12 bases between the two germline ends. The germline CDR1 and CDR2 sequences are PRHDT and FYEKMQ (reference sequence). This CDR3 is built from 13 residues. The CDR3 DNA is TGTGCCAGCAGTCCCGGGGCTCTCTACGAGCAGTACTTC. This codes for CASSPGALYEQYF. Variable domain in full (rest from reference TRBV13 and TRBJ2-7): AAGVIQSPRHLIKEKRETATLKCYPIPRHDTVYWYQQGPGQDPQFLISFYEKMQSDKGSIPDRFSAQQFSDYHSELNMSSLELGDSALYFCASSPGALYEQYFGPGTRLTVT.

This clone was found once. The J gene is TRBJ2-7, the V gene TRBV7-6; TRBD1 is a possible D gene (6 bases). From germline, CDR1 is SGHVS and CDR2 FNYEAQ. This CDR3 comprises 14 residues. V lost 5 bases and J 5 bases, leaving 16 bases between the germline ends. CDR3 nucleotides: TGTGCCAGCAGCCCCTGGGCAGGGGTTAACGAGCAGTACTTC. It encodes CASSPWAGVNEQYF. The full variable domain, rest sourced from reference TRBV7-6 and TRBJ2-7, is GAGVSQSPRYKVTKRGQDVALRCDPISGHVSLYWYRQALGQGPEFLTYFNYEAQQDKSGLPNDRFSAERPEGSISTLTIQRTEQRDSAMYRCASSPWAGVNEQYFGPGTRLTVT.

The CDR3: CASSLASLQGYEQYF. CDR3 in DNA: TGTGCCAGCAGCTTAGCTAGCCTCCAGGGATACGAGCAGTACTTC. V usage is TRBV11-2 and J usage is TRBJ2-7; D assignment may be TRBD1 or TRBD2 (5 bases each). V was shortened by 1 base and J by 4 bases, with 14 bases between the two germline ends. CDR1 SGHAT and CDR2 FQNNGV come from the germline V gene. This CDR3 spans 15 amino acids.

The chain recombines TRBV19 with TRBJ1-2; D remains unclear. V gave up 1 base and J gave up 4 bases, with 10 bases separating them. This CDR3 comprises 14 residues. The germline CDR1 and CDR2 sequences are LNHDA and SQIVND (reference sequence). The chain's CDR3 is CASSIARGSYGYTF. In DNA form, the CDR3 reads TGTGCCAGTAGTATAGCACGGGGTAGCTATGGCTACACCTTC.

The V and J genes are TRBV29-1 and TRBJ1-2, with TRBD1 as a possible D gene (5 bases). The CDR3 runs to 14 residues. Trimming took off 0 bases at V and 10 bases at J, with 18 bases between the two ends. CDR1 is SQVTM, CDR2 ANQGSEA, per germline. The CDR3 loop reads CSVEESWGLGYYTF. CDR3 nucleotides: TGCAGCGTTGAAGAATCGTGGGGCCTGGGGTACTACACCTTC.

The chain joins TRBV4-1 to TRBJ2-7; no definite D call. The CDR3 runs to 16 residues. Germline CDR1 MGHRA, CDR2 YSYEKL. V shed 1 base and J shed 0 bases, with 13 bases lying between them. CDR3 in amino acids: CASSQGPGRFSYEQYF. CDR3 DNA sequence: TGCGCCAGCAGCCAAGGACCGGGCAGGTTCTCCTACGAGCAGTACTTC.

The chain is built from TRBV5-1 and TRBJ1-1; D is unresolved. Germline V CDR1 and CDR2: SGHRS, YFSETQ. The CDR3 sequence is 16 residues long. The V and J ends lost 2 bases and 1 base respectively, with 15 bases between them. The CDR3 DNA reads TGCGCCAGCAGCTTAATAGGGAATTCGGGGAACACTGAAGCTTTCTTT. This gives the protein CASSLIGNSGNTEAFF.

This clone has a single count. J is TRBJ2-1 and V is TRBV7-2, with D unclear. V was trimmed by 2 bases and J by 6 bases, leaving 5 bases between them. The CDR3 loop spans 12 amino acids. Per the germline V gene, CDR1 is SGHTA and CDR2 is FQGNSA. The CDR3 sequence is CASSLHRNEQFF. CDR3 coding DNA: TGTGCCAGCAGCTTACATCGCAATGAGCAGTTCTTC.

The chain is built from TRBV7-6 and TRBJ1-5; D gene unclear. The CDR3 is 13 residues long. V lost 5 bases to trimming and J lost 4 bases, with 9 bases between them. CDR1 is SGHVS and CDR2 is FNYEAQ in the germline V gene. The CDR3 spells CASSVDQNQPQHF. CDR3 sequence (DNA): TGTGCCAGCAGCGTCGACCAAAATCAGCCCCAGCATTTT.

Worth noting for this clone: Other nucleotide sequences from this sample produce the same CDR3. The chain has TRBV28 and TRBJ2-3; D unresolved. The germline V gene encodes CDR1 MDHEN and CDR2 SYDVKM. This CDR3 spans 12 amino acids. Trimming stripped 4 bases from V and 4 bases from J, with 6 bases between. CDR3 loop: CASSSGADTQYF. DNA for the CDR3: TGTGCCAGCAGTTCGGGCGCAGATACGCAGTATTTT.

The V call is TRBV9, the J call TRBJ2-1; either TRBD1 or TRBD2 may supply D (6 bases each). The CDR3 contains 15 residues. The V end lost 2 bases, the J end lost 2 bases, and 11 bases lay between the germline ends. From germline, CDR1 is SGDLS and CDR2 YYNGEE. DNA of the CDR3: TGTGCCAGCAGCGTCGGAGGGGGAGCCTACAATGAGCAGTTCTTC. It translates to CASSVGGGAYNEQFF.

The CDR3 reads CASSLDPRPNTGELFF. Here the CDR3 DNA reads TGCGCCAGCAGCTTGGATCCCCGGCCCAACACCGGGGAGCTGTTTTTT. This chain uses TRBV5-1 with TRBJ2-2; D is ambiguous. In germline, CDR1 is SGHRS, CDR2 YFSETQ. This CDR3 has 16 amino acids. V lost 0 bases to trimming and J lost 2 bases, with 11 bases between them.

With regard to this clone: The junction departs from germline at one end; a sequencing error may be responsible. This chain joins TRBV7-3 and TRBJ2-1; 12 positions agree with TRBD2. The CDR3 is 18 residues long. Germline V gene sequence: CDR1 SGHTA, CDR2 FQGTGA. The CDR3 sequence: CASSLTPGTSGYYNEQFF. The CDR3 DNA sequence: TGTGCCAGCAGCCTAACCCCCGGGACTAGCGGGTACTACAATGAGCAGTTCTTC.

The chain carries TRBV11-2 and TRBJ2-3, with 7 bases matching TRBD2. Germline-derived CDR1 and CDR2 are SGHAT and FQNNGV. The J segment lost 4 bases and the V segment lost 1 base, leaving 11 bases of the junction unmatched. CDR3 length: 17 amino acids. The CDR3 DNA reads as TGTGCCAGCAGCTTAGCCTCGTCTCCCCGGGGGGCAGATACGCAGTATTTT. Translation: CASSLASSPRGADTQYF.

This sequence joins TRBV11-2 and TRBJ2-7, with 9 bases lining up with TRBD1. The CDR3 has 15 amino acids. The junction had 7 bases not matched to a gene; V was cut back by 5 bases and J by 2 bases. Germline V lookup: CDR1 SGHAT, CDR2 FQNNGV. Here the CDR3 reads CASSPRTGDPYEQYF. DNA of the CDR3: TGTGCCAGCAGCCCCAGGACAGGGGACCCCTACGAGCAGTACTTC.

V is TRBV6-1 and J is TRBJ2-1, with 8 positions matching TRBD2. The CDR3 is 17 residues long. The trim removed 5 bases at V and 6 bases at J, leaving 15 bases unmatched. CDR1 is MNHNS, CDR2 SASEGT, per germline. The chain's CDR3 is CASSKVERGTTRNEQFF. DNA for the CDR3: TGTGCCAGCAGTAAAGTGGAGCGGGGGACCACGCGCAATGAGCAGTTCTTC.

The V gene is TRBV6-1, the J gene TRBJ1-5; D is unresolved. In germline, CDR1 is MNHNS, CDR2 SASEGT. Trimming left V 1 base short and J 0 bases short, with 10 bases between. CDR3 length: 16 amino acids. CDR3 loop: CASSEGRFDSNQPQHF. CDR3 bases: TGTGCCAGCAGTGAAGGGAGGTTTGATAGCAATCAGCCCCAGCATTTT.

V and J are TRBV6-1 and TRBJ2-5; D ambiguous. Trimming pared 3 bases from V and 2 bases from J, leaving 10 bases between. The CDR3 runs to 14 residues. Germline CDR1 and CDR2: MNHNS and SASEGT. The CDR3 nucleotides are TGTGCCAGCAGTGACCGAACAGTTCAAGAGACCCAGTACTTC. Its translation: CASSDRTVQETQYF.

The chain uses TRBV6-5 and TRBJ1-6; D remains unclear. Per the germline V gene, CDR1 is MNHEY and CDR2 is SVGAGI. This CDR3 contains 14 residues. V lost 5 bases and J lost 8, with 13 bases in between. This CDR3 reads CASSRASEHSPLHF. The CDR3 nucleotides are TGTGCCAGCAGTAGAGCGTCCGAACATTCACCCCTCCACTTT.

This chain uses TRBV10-3 with TRBJ2-1; 8 bases fit TRBD2. Trimming took 2 bases from V and 8 from J; bases not matched to a gene: 8. The CDR3 has 15 amino acids. Germline CDR1 is ENHRY and CDR2 is SYGVKD. In DNA, the CDR3 is TGTGCCATCAGTGAGGTCCGGGAGGGTCGGGATGAGCAGTTCTTC. Amino acids: CAISEVREGRDEQFF.

The J gene is TRBJ2-7, the V gene TRBV4-1, with 13 bases identical to TRBD2. The CDR3 spans 16 residues. Looked up from germline, CDR1 is MGHRA and CDR2 is YSYEKL. The ends lost 1 base at V and 3 bases at J; junction bases unmatched: 3. The CDR3 coding sequence is TGCGCCAGCAGCCAAGGACTAGCGGGGGGCCTCTACGAGCAGTACTTC. It codes for CASSQGLAGGLYEQYF.